Here is one T cell receptor (beta chain) with its context. Assay used: immunoSEQ multiplex PCR; TCRdb lists only in-frame clones, some missing. The data show about 48,000 clones, with 65% to 85% seen just once and roughly 10% held by the top ten. The data were taken from a study of PD-L1 blockade in urothelial cancer. For the study at large: Peripheral blood specimens exhibited a median yield of around 140,000 T cells.

Noted time point: peripheral blood 6 weeks after treatment start. Patient disease was locally advanced or metastatic urothelial carcinoma. The study collected 1 to 8 samples per patient, pretreatment and on-treatment. The clonotype comes from a man between 70 and 80 years old with urothelial cancer. The sample was PBMCs, taken around atezolizumab (anti-PD-L1) treatment.

CDR3 loop: CASSPRFQGAGEKLFF. CDR3 coding DNA: TGTGCCAGCTCACCACGTTTTCAGGGGGCAGGTGAAAAACTGTTTTTT. The J gene is TRBJ1-4, the V gene TRBV18; 8 nucleotides match TRBD1. The CDR3 runs 16 residues. CDR1 and CDR2 (germline): KGHSH, LQKENI. The V gene end was trimmed by 1 base and the J gene end by 7 bases; junction bases not matched to a gene: 8. Full variable domain (remainder filled in from reference TRBV18 and TRBJ1-4): NAGVMQNPRHLVRRRGQEARLRCSPMKGHSHVYWYRQLPEEGLKFMVYLQKENIIDESGMPKERFSAEFPKEGPSILRIQQVVRGDSAAYFCASSPRFQGAGEKLFFGSGTQLSVL.